These 13 T cell receptor beta chains were sequenced from one sample in a study of T cells expressing NK-cell markers. TCRdb re-called the 5' RACE reads and catalogs CDR3 proteins one per entry, DNA excluded. The sample table sets out some 140,000 distinct CDR3 sequences. Material for sequencing was blood T cells: a sorted CD56 or NKG2C T cell subset, CD4+ or CD8+ T cells, or bulk PBMC T cells (not recorded which). These receptor sequences come from a woman between 50 and 59 years old in good health.

The chain is built from TRBV4-2 and TRBJ2-7; the D gene TCRdb calls, TRBD1, cannot be checked with no DNA. Germline CDR1 is LGHNA and CDR2 is YNFKEQ. The CDR3 length is 15 residues. CDR3 sequence: CASSQYRDDGYEQYF.

The chain employs TRBV20-1 and TRBJ2-1. The germline gives CDR1 DFQATT, CDR2 SNEGSKA (reference sequence). This CDR3 has 14 amino acids. The CDR3 loop is CSAKEPRASNEQFF.

J is TRBJ2-1 and V is TRBV18; TCRdb reports TRBD1, a call that lacks DNA to check it against. Germline CDR1 KGHSH, CDR2 LQKENI. The CDR3 covers 12 residues. CDR3 sequence: CASSPGYNEQFF. The whole variable domain, remainder taken from reference TRBV18 and TRBJ2-1, is NAGVMQNPRHLVRRRGQEARLRCSPMKGHSHVYWYRQLPEEGLKFMVYLQKENIIDESGMPKERFSAEFPKEGPSILRIQQVVRGDSAAYFCASSPGYNEQFFGPGTRLTVL.

Here the CDR3 reads CAISEASGNVGAYDNEQFF. V gene TRBV10-3 combines with J gene TRBJ2-1; no DNA is available, so the TRBD2 call from TCRdb remains unchecked. This CDR3 region has 19 residues. Germline V CDR1 and CDR2: ENHRY, SYGVKD.

This chain joins TRBV29-1 and TRBJ2-1; TCRdb gives TRBD2 as the D gene, but with no DNA this cannot be confirmed. The V gene's germline CDR1 is SQVTM and CDR2 ANQGSEA. The length of the CDR3 is 17 residues. Here the CDR3 reads CSVEGVTSAHSYNEQFF.

The chain combines TRBV12-3 or TRBV12-4 with TRBJ1-1. CDR3 size: 16 residues. CDR3 amino acids: CASSDREAGVGTEAFF.

This chain uses TRBV20-1 with TRBJ2-1. Germline V gene lookup returns CDR1 DFQATT and CDR2 SNEGSKA (reference sequence). The CDR3 has 16 amino acids. Here the CDR3 reads CSARDLAGALINEQFF.

The chain joins TRBV5-1 to TRBJ1-1. This CDR3 comprises 14 residues. Per the germline V gene, CDR1 is SGHRS and CDR2 is YFSETQ. The CDR3 sequence is CASSLGRVRTEAFF.

The chain uses TRBV29-1 and TRBJ2-1. The CDR3 loop spans 17 amino acids. Looked up from germline, CDR1 is SQVTM and CDR2 is ANQGSEA. This CDR3 is CSVEGWHGQGSYNEQFF.

V usage is TRBV7-9 and J usage is TRBJ2-1. This CDR3 is 15 amino acids long. Germline CDR1 and CDR2: SEHNR and FQNEAQ (reference sequence). The chain's CDR3 is CASSLVPGILDEQFF.

The chain is built from TRBV20-1 and TRBJ2-5; TCRdb's D gene call, TRBD2, goes unchecked for lack of DNA. CDR1 is DFQATT, CDR2 SNEGSKA, per germline (reference sequence). CDR3 length: 19 amino acids. This CDR3 reads CSARLLDPGLAGVGETQYF.

The chain links TRBV15 to TRBJ2-3; as DNA is missing, the TRBD2 call by TCRdb cannot be tested. From germline, CDR1 is LNHNV and CDR2 YYDKDF (reference sequence). The CDR3 extends over 15 amino acids. This chain's CDR3 is CATSSSGSPADTQYF.

The chain joins TRBV27 to TRBJ1-5; lacking DNA, the TRBD1 call made by TCRdb goes unchecked. This CDR3 is built from 15 residues. Germline V gene sequence: CDR1 MNHEY, CDR2 SMNVEV (reference sequence). This chain's CDR3 is CASSLGTGSYQPQHF.